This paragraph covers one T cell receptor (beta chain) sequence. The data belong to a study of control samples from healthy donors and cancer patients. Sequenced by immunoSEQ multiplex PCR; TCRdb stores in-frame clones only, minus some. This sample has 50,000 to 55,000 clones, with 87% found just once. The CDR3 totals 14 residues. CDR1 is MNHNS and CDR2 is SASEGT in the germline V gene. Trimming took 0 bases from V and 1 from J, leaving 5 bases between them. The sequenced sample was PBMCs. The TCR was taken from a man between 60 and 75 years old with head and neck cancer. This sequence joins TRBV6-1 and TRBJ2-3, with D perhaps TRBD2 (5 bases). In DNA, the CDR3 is TGTGCCAGCAGTGAAGCCGGGGGCACAGATACGCAGTATTTT. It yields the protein CASSEAGGTDTQYF.